The subject of this entry is one TCR beta chain. Its antigen is undetermined. Sequencing was performed with immunoSEQ multiplex PCR; in TCRdb, only in-frame clones are kept and a portion is missing. The table records some 2,400 clones, 75% to 90% of them present only once. This CDR3 contains 15 residues. The V end was cut by 0 bases, the J end by 4 bases, with 11 bases between. Germline V gene lookup returns CDR1 SGHTA and CDR2 FQGNSA. This sample is part of a study of chemoradiotherapy in HPV16-positive cancers. As for the study in general: Candidate HPV-specific T-cell clones and common TCR motifs came from functional assays in a couple of HPV16-positive patients. Overall study findings and caveats: The functional HPV-specific definition rests on just a couple of HPV16-positive patients. For HPV16-positive patients, expanding HPV-responsive T cells associated with longer recurrence-free survival.

V usage is TRBV7-2 and J usage is TRBJ2-3, with TRBD1 as a possible D gene (5 bases). This receptor was obtained from a human donor with HPV-associated anogenital cancer. The material sequenced was tumor tissue, taken from a patient who underwent chemoradiotherapy. Here the CDR3 DNA reads TGTGCCAGCAGCTTAGCGGGGCTTGGTTCAGATACGCAGTATTTT. This translates into CASSLAGLGSDTQYF.